Below, 24 T cell receptor beta chains from the same sample are listed, as sequenced in a study of blood T cell repertoires in COVID-19 (dated by TCRdb to about 2020). The library was obtained by the immunoSEQ multiplex PCR assay. Here the immuneACCESS table is served through TCRdb, limited to in-frame sequences with V and J called. Missing clones are a known gap in these copies; in checked studies unresolved V genes cover under half, and the rest lacks a known reason. Within this sample are roughly 220,000 clones, with about four fifths of them counted one time only. Together, the top ten hold 6% to 8% of the sample. The sequencing sample was made of peripheral blood. The source of these receptors is an elderly woman with COVID-19, enrolled during active disease.

The genes are TRBV19 and TRBJ2-6, with D possibly being TRBD1 (6 bases). CDR3 length equals 16 residues. Trimming shortened V by 1 base and J by 1 base, and 8 bases separated the two germline ends. Germline loops: CDR1 LNHDA, CDR2 SQIVND (reference sequence). CDR3 DNA sequence: TGTGCCAGTAGTATAGGAACAGGGTCTGGGGCCAACGTCCTGACTTTC. Its translation: CASSIGTGSGANVLTF.

The chain employs TRBV30 and TRBJ2-5; 13 bases are shared with TRBD2. Germline V gives CDR1 GTSNPN, CDR2 SVGIG (reference sequence). The CDR3 covers 15 residues. V was pared by 5 bases and J by 5 bases, with 8 bases of the junction left unmatched. CDR3 coding DNA: TGTGCCTGGTCCTCCCAACTAGCGGGAGGGGAGACCCAGTACTTC. As protein: CAWSSQLAGGETQYF.

The CDR3 region has the DNA TGTGCCAGCAGCCACCTCCGGACAGGGGGCGACTCGGCTTTCTTT. Translation gives CASSHLRTGGDSAFF. The J gene is TRBJ1-1, the V gene TRBV3-1 (or the pseudogene TRBV3-2); 11 bases agree with TRBD1. The CDR3 is made up of 15 amino acids. Trimming at V came to 3 bases and at J to 11 bases, leaving 11 bases not matched to a gene. Per the germline V gene, CDR1 is LGHDT and CDR2 is YNNKEL (reference sequence).

This clone turned up a few times. V and J are TRBV20-1 and TRBJ1-5; 9 bases are a match to TRBD1. The CDR3 sequence is 14 residues long. The germline V gene has CDR1 DFQATT and CDR2 SNEGSKA (reference sequence). The junction had 6 bases not matched to a gene; V was cut back by 3 bases and J by 6 bases. CDR3 region: CSASNRGLVQPQHF. CDR3 nucleotide sequence: TGCAGTGCTAGTAACAGGGGGCTTGTTCAGCCCCAGCATTTT.

The J gene is TRBJ1-1, the V gene TRBV5-1; 7 bases map to TRBD1. The germline gives CDR1 SGHRS, CDR2 YFSETQ. CDR3 size: 15 residues. Losses at the gene ends were 4 bases for V and 1 base for J; bases not matched to a gene: 7. CDR3 sequence reads: CASSITGVANTEAFF. CDR3 DNA: TGCGCCAGCAGCATTACAGGGGTAGCGAACACTGAAGCTTTCTTT.

Of note for this clone: In the same sample, other DNA sequences code for this CDR3. V and J are TRBV18 and TRBJ1-2, with D maybe TRBD1 (5 bases). Deletions cut 2 bases from V and 4 bases from J, with 11 bases between. Germline V gene lookup returns CDR1 KGHSH and CDR2 LQKENI. The CDR3 loop spans 14 amino acids. CDR3 amino acids: CASSPSGQGYGYTF. The CDR3 nucleotides are TGTGCCAGCTCACCAAGTGGGCAGGGCTATGGCTACACCTTC.

The rearrangement joins TRBV13 to TRBJ1-2; D is unclear. The germline CDR1 and CDR2 sequences are PRHDT and FYEKMQ (reference sequence). Trimming cost V 2 bases and J 6 bases, with 13 bases left between them. This CDR3 is 14 amino acids long. CDR3 amino acids: CASSLRFFENGYTF. Here the CDR3 DNA reads TGTGCCAGCAGCTTACGGTTCTTCGAGAATGGCTACACCTTC.

The rearrangement joins TRBV27 to TRBJ2-7; 12 nucleotides align to TRBD1. This CDR3 contains 13 residues. Unmatched junction bases numbered 6, after V lost 11 bases and J lost 4 bases. The germline V gene encodes CDR1 MNHEY and CDR2 SMNVEV (reference sequence). CDR3 bases: TGTGCCTCAGGGACAGGGGGCGAATACGAGCAGTACTTC. Translating gives CASGTGGEYEQYF.

This chain joins TRBV7-9 and TRBJ1-2; D might be TRBD1 (5 bases). The V and J ends lost 5 bases and 2 bases respectively, with 18 bases between them. CDR3 size: 16 residues. The germline V gene encodes CDR1 SEHNR and CDR2 FQNEAQ (reference sequence). The CDR3 sequence is CASSPSGRQGNYGYTF. Written as DNA, the CDR3 is TGTGCCAGCAGCCCGAGTGGGAGGCAGGGAAACTATGGCTACACCTTC.

The V gene is TRBV18, the J gene TRBJ1-4, with 7 bases aligning to TRBD1. CDR1 is KGHSH and CDR2 is LQKENI in the germline V gene. With V trimmed by 0 bases and J by 4 bases, 5 bases remained unmatched. CDR3 length: 16 residues. The CDR3 bases are TGTGCCAGCTCACCACCGTCGACAGGGTTTAATGAAAAACTGTTTTTT. Translating it yields CASSPPSTGFNEKLFF. The entire variable domain, with the rest obtained from reference TRBV18 and TRBJ1-4, is as follows: NAGVMQNPRHLVRRRGQEARLRCSPMKGHSHVYWYRQLPEEGLKFMVYLQKENIIDESGMPKERFSAEFPKEGPSILRIQQVVRGDSAAYFCASSPPSTGFNEKLFFGSGTQLSVL.

The chain couples TRBV4-3 to TRBJ2-3; 13 positions agree with TRBD2. Unmatched junction bases numbered 6, after V lost 0 bases and J lost 3 bases. The CDR3 sequence is 18 residues long. Germline V gene sequence: CDR1 LGHNA, CDR2 YSLEER. CDR3 sequence: CASSQDPGLAGTTDTQYF. The CDR3 DNA is TGCGCCAGCAGCCAAGATCCGGGACTAGCGGGAACAACAGATACGCAGTATTTT.

The chain links TRBV6-5 to TRBJ1-1; D might be TRBD1 (5 bases). The CDR3 loop spans 15 amino acids. The germline V gene has CDR1 MNHEY and CDR2 SVGAGI. With 4 bases removed from V and 1 base from J, the gap between germline ends came to 13 bases. The CDR3 reads CASSSGGIGNTEAFF. CDR3 nucleotide sequence: TGTGCCAGCAGTTCCGGGGGTATAGGGAACACTGAAGCTTTCTTT.

In this sample, this clone turned up a few times. The CDR3 nucleotides are TGTGCCATCAGTGAACAGGGAGCGAACTATGGCTACACCTTC. Amino acids: CAISEQGANYGYTF. J is TRBJ1-2 and V is TRBV10-3; maybe TRBD1 (6 bases). Germline values: CDR1 ENHRY, CDR2 SYGVKD. This CDR3 has 14 residues. Trimming removed 3 bases at V and 2 bases at J, with 10 bases between.

In its sample, this clone was seen a few times. The chain has TRBV10-3 and TRBJ2-1; D is perhaps TRBD1 (5 bases). The CDR3 is made up of 13 amino acids. V lost 8 bases and J 7 bases, leaving 15 bases between the germline ends. Germline CDR1 is ENHRY and CDR2 is SYGVKD. CDR3 in amino acids: CAISVYGANEQFF. As DNA, the CDR3 is TGTGCCATCTCAGTCTATGGGGCTAATGAGCAGTTCTTC.

This clone has just a few counts. This chain joins TRBV28 and TRBJ1-2; D may be TRBD1 (6 bases). Germline loops: CDR1 MDHEN, CDR2 SYDVKM. This CDR3 is built from 16 residues. V dropped 8 bases and J dropped 1 base, with 20 bases sitting between them. The CDR3 here is CASGTTGIRHNYGYTF. As DNA, the CDR3 is TGTGCCAGCGGAACTACAGGGATCCGACATAACTATGGCTACACCTTC.

The chain carries TRBV19 and TRBJ1-4, with TRBD1 identical over 8 bases. The CDR3 runs to 16 residues. CDR1 is LNHDA and CDR2 is SQIVND in the germline V gene (reference sequence). V gave up 6 bases and J gave up 5 bases; unmatched junction bases: 11. The CDR3 DNA reads TGTGCCAGTAGACAATCGCTGGGGACAGGAAATGAAAAACTGTTTTTT. Amino acid sequence: CASRQSLGTGNEKLFF.

This sequence joins TRBV6-5 and TRBJ1-1, with D tentatively TRBD1 (5 bases). V lost 6 bases and J 9 bases, leaving 20 bases between the germline ends. From germline, CDR1 is MNHEY and CDR2 SVGAGI. The CDR3 spans 14 residues. The CDR3, as DNA: TGTGCCAGCAGCCGTGGGGCCGGGAGTCCCAAAGCTTTCTTT. It yields the protein CASSRGAGSPKAFF.

In its sample, this clone was seen once. The CDR3 spells CASSEGRWGVDTEAFF. DNA of the CDR3: TGTGCCAGCAGTGAGGGGAGGTGGGGAGTGGACACTGAAGCTTTCTTT. V usage is TRBV2 and J usage is TRBJ1-1, with no clear D. V was shortened by 3 bases and J by 3 bases, with 17 bases between the two germline ends. Germline CDR1 reads SNHLY; CDR2 reads FYNNEI. The CDR3 is made up of 16 amino acids.

This clone was found once. V and J are TRBV5-4 and TRBJ2-5, with D perhaps TRBD2 (5 bases). The CDR3 loop spans 13 amino acids. Germline values: CDR1 SGHNT, CDR2 YYREEE (reference sequence). Deletions cut 2 bases from V and 4 bases from J, with 9 bases between. The CDR3 sequence is CASSFPGTETQYF. In DNA form, the CDR3 reads TGTGCCAGCAGCTTCCCGGGAACAGAGACCCAGTACTTC.

J is TRBJ1-5 and V is TRBV29-1; D possibly corresponds to TRBD1 (5 bases). The V gene's germline CDR1 is SQVTM and CDR2 ANQGSEA. There are 14 residues in the CDR3. V shed 3 bases and J shed 6 bases, with 15 bases lying between them. CDR3 in DNA: TGCAGCGTTGAGGATCAGGGCCCTCTTCAGCCCCAGCATTTT. Its protein product is CSVEDQGPLQPQHF.

This rearrangement joins TRBV6-6 to TRBJ1-5; 10 bases are a match to TRBD1. J was trimmed by 7 bases and V by 4 bases; bases with no gene match: 7. The CDR3 has 15 amino acids. In germline, CDR1 is MNHNY, CDR2 SVGAGI (reference sequence). The CDR3 region is CASSFPGQGYQPQHF. CDR3 DNA sequence: TGTGCCAGCAGTTTTCCGGGACAGGGGTACCAGCCCCAGCATTTT.

V usage is TRBV2 and J usage is TRBJ1-5; TRBD1 is a possible D gene (6 bases). CDR1 is SNHLY and CDR2 is FYNNEI in the germline V gene. The CDR3 has 11 amino acids. V lost 6 bases to trimming and J lost 9 bases, with 9 bases between them. The CDR3 is CASRATGPQHF. For the CDR3, the DNA is TGTGCCAGCAGGGCGACAGGGCCCCAGCATTTT. The full variable domain, completed using reference TRBV2 and TRBJ1-5, is EPEVTQTPSHQVTQMGQEVILRCVPISNHLYFYWYRQILGQKVEFLVSFYNNEISEKSEIFDDQFSVERPDGSNFTLKIRSTKLEDSAMYFCASRATGPQHFGDGTRLSIL.

The V and J genes are TRBV5-1 and TRBJ1-6; no firm D call. The CDR3 runs to 15 residues. Germline-derived CDR1 and CDR2 are SGHRS and YFSETQ. V was trimmed by 5 bases and J by 0 bases, leaving 9 bases between them. CDR3 protein: CASRAGSSYNSPLHF. The CDR3 DNA follows: TGCGCCAGCAGAGCGGGGAGCTCCTATAATTCACCCCTCCACTTT.

This chain connects TRBV11-3 to TRBJ2-1; TRBD2 aligns across 11 bases. V shed 4 bases and J 3 bases; nucleotides not matched to a gene: 5. Germline CDR1 reads SGHNT; CDR2 reads YENEEA. This CDR3 region has 16 residues. This CDR3 is CASSSQTSGVYNEQFF. CDR3 sequence (DNA): TGTGCCAGCAGCTCTCAGACTAGCGGGGTCTACAATGAGCAGTTCTTC.